Listed here are 8 T cell receptor beta chains from one sample, sequenced in a study of glioma-infiltrating T cells. Using RNA template, CDR3s of TCR alpha and beta were amplified with iRepertoire arm-PCR. In TCRdb, the multiplex PCR reads were re-called with MiXCR into one record per CDR3 protein. The profile shows a few hundred thousand distinct CDR3 sequences, roughly two fifths of them singletons. The sample comprised glioma tissue, nonneoplastic brain tissue, or PBMCs (not recorded which). The source of these receptors is a human donor with low-grade glioma or glioblastoma, undergoing nonglioma brain surgery, or in good health (not recorded which).

The table lists this clonotype with many counts. The CDR3 DNA sequence: TGCAGTGCTAGGGACAGCACCTACGAGCAGTACTTC. The encoded protein is CSARDSTYEQYF. V gene TRBV20-1 combines with J gene TRBJ2-7; D is perhaps TRBD1 (6 bases). V lost 3 bases and J 2 bases, leaving 8 bases between the germline ends. Germline V gene lookup returns CDR1 DFQATT and CDR2 SNEGSKA (reference sequence). The CDR3 covers 12 residues.

This clonotype turned up a few times. The chain's CDR3 is CSARVSGNTDTQYF. DNA for the CDR3: TGCAGTGCTAGAGTTAGCGGGAACACAGATACGCAGTATTTT. The V call is TRBV20-1, the J call TRBJ2-3, with 8 positions matching TRBD2. Germline values: CDR1 DFQATT, CDR2 SNEGSKA (reference sequence). The CDR3 spans 14 residues. V was pared by 1 base and J by 2 bases, with 2 bases of the junction left unmatched.

With regard to this clonotype: A much larger clone lies a single base off, so this may be a read error. The chain employs TRBV27 and TRBJ2-1; a weak D match, TRBD2 (6 bases). CDR1 MNHEY and CDR2 SMNVEV come from the germline V gene (reference sequence). This CDR3 is 14 amino acids long. V was cut by 7 bases and J by 7 bases, with 17 bases left in between. The CDR3 coding sequence is TGTGCCAGCAATCGACGGGGCGGGATTAATGAGCAGTTCTTC. Translation: CASNRRGGINEQFF.

This chain uses TRBV4-2 with TRBJ2-7; D might be TRBD1 or TRBD2, each matching 6 bases. Germline V gene data show CDR1 as LGHNA and CDR2 as YNFKEQ. This CDR3 is 18 amino acids long. V gave up 2 bases and J gave up 4 bases, with 24 bases separating them. The chain's CDR3 is CASSQTNRDSQPIYEQYF. The CDR3, as DNA: TGTGCCAGCAGCCAAACGAACAGGGACTCACAACCTATTTACGAGCAGTACTTC.

This chain connects TRBV7-2 to TRBJ2-7; D gene uncertain. Trimming took off 5 bases at V and 7 bases at J, with 18 bases between the two ends. Germline V lookup: CDR1 SGHTA, CDR2 FQGNSA. The CDR3 has 14 amino acids. The CDR3 loop is CASSPDRYSLEQYF. The CDR3 DNA reads TGTGCCAGCAGCCCGGACCGCTATTCGCTGGAGCAGTACTTC.

In its sample, this clonotype was seen a few times. This chain connects TRBV28 to TRBJ1-5; 12 nucleotides line up with TRBD1. Trimming took 6 bases from V and 6 from J; bases not matched to a gene: 6. Looked up from germline, CDR1 is MDHEN and CDR2 is SYDVKM. The CDR3 has 15 amino acids. The CDR3 DNA reads as TGTGCCAGCAGCTTCGGGACAGGGGGCGGTCAGCCCCAGCATTTT. This gives the protein CASSFGTGGGQPQHF.

Worth noting for this clonotype: One end of the junction does not line up with germline, which may come from a read error. This chain uses TRBV28 with TRBJ1-1, with 7 positions matching TRBD1. Germline V CDR1 and CDR2: MDHEN, SYDVKM. This CDR3 has 14 residues. The CDR3 nucleotides read TGTGCCAGCAATTTAAGGGGGCGCGACACTGAAGCTTTCTTT. Its translation is CASNLRGRDTEAFF.

In its sample, this clonotype was seen once. The chain recombines TRBV15 with TRBJ1-5, with 8 bases lining up with TRBD1. Germline V gene data show CDR1 as LNHNV and CDR2 as YYDKDF (reference sequence). The CDR3 is 15 residues long. With 3 bases clipped from V and 6 bases from J, the junction kept 7 bases outside the gene matches. The CDR3 sequence is CATSRDREPGQPQHF. In DNA form, the CDR3 reads TGTGCCACCAGCAGGGACAGGGAACCCGGTCAGCCCCAGCATTTT.